One TCR beta chain is described in this entry. Its antigen specificity is not known. Within one base of it there is no much larger clone, and no base qualities were kept. This specimen belongs to a study of CD8 T cells in Susac syndrome (dated by TCRdb to the late 2010s). In terms of the full investigation: Whether CD8+ T cell activation and differentiation in Susac syndrome was antigen driven was tested using repertoire sequencing. The paper as a whole reports these results and caveats: The number of individuals in the TCR sequencing and HLA analysis was recognized as being relatively small.

From the cysteine through the phenylalanine, the CDR3 covers 12 amino acids. Just the 36-base CDR3 DNA is kept, in frame starting at base 1. CDR1 is given as DFQATT and CDR2 as SNEGSKA, both from the germline V gene (reference sequence). Cut back by 4 bases and 10 bases, the V and J ends lie 13 bases apart. Peripheral blood CD8+ and CD4+ T cells from healthy donors, Susac syndrome patients and multiple sclerosis patients were profiled by high-throughput TCR beta sequencing. The healthy donors served as controls matched for age and sex. Bulk CD8+ and CD4+ T cells were purified by magnetic negative isolation, whereas CD8+ TEMRA cells were enriched by FACS. Blood was drawn into EDTA tubes, processed within 24 hours, and PBMCs were isolated by density gradient centrifugation. PBMCs intended for TCR sequencing were frozen in liquid nitrogen and were later thawed in a 37 degrees C water bath. A purity of at least 90% was achieved for sorted or isolated CD4+, CD8+ and CD8+ TEMRA cells.

RNA was extracted with the RNeasy kit and roughly 0.45 to 1 ug was reverse transcribed using random hexamers. The immunoSEQ multiplex PCR assay, which covers 54 Vbeta and 13 Jbeta segments, was used to amplify TCR beta CDR3 regions. PCR amplification bias was corrected by using a synthetic template baseline for primer optimization and computational correction. Processing in the source paper ran as follows. Only productive sequences were kept, with reads annotated to V, D and J genes according to IMGT and analyzed in immunoSEQ Analyzer. Clonality was calculated as one minus the Shannon entropy normalized by log2 of the number of productive unique sequences. For each patient and control, public and private clones were evaluated within the 100 most prevalent clones. A clone was defined as Susac-specific if it was absent from the healthy and MS cohorts, from some 980 published viral clones and from other ImmuneACCESS disease sequences. The public sequencing data were trimmed at Q25 with fastp and processed into clonotypes with MiXCR by TCRdb, which kept only in-frame beta chains. Rows are unified per CDR3 protein, each entry keeping the most common DNA and genes. TCRdb, not the original authors, processed these V and J calls. The sample records around 170,000 distinct CDR3 sequences, under 95% of which are singletons. The ten most abundant clones make up around 0.08% of the sample.

The specimen was CD4+ T cells from PBMCs. The receptor was isolated from a human donor in good health. This chain joins TRBV20-1 to TRBJ1-4; the D gene is perhaps TRBD1, from 5 matching bases. CDR3 sequence: CSATGASGKLFF. The DNA reads as follows: TGCAGTGCTACCGGGGCCTCGGGAAAACTGTTTTTT.